These T cell receptor beta chains were read from a single sample in a study of CD8+ T cells in alopecia areata. Some clones are missing from TCRdb's copy, which holds only in-frame ones; the method was immunoSEQ multiplex PCR. The data contain approximately 89,000 clones, less than 50% of them singletons. The sample consisted of CD4+ T cells sorted from blood. These receptors came from a human donor with alopecia areata. CDR3s include the opening cysteine and the closing phenylalanine or tryptophan. Each record gives: J gene, V gene, clone size, D gene, CDR3 DNA, CDR3 protein. A D gene is named only where the DNA matches it firmly. The listing skips clone size in some rows; elsewhere it reads once, few, many or a size class.

TRBJ2-7	TRBV29-1	few	NA	TGCAGCGTTGCCGGGCCCTCGTACGAGCAGTACTTC	CSVAGPSYEQYF
TRBJ2-2	TRBV5-1	few	NA	TGCGCCAGCAGCTCCCTCGAGACAGGGAGGTCCGGGGAGCTGTTTTTT	CASSSLETGRSGELFF
TRBJ2-2	TRBV27	NA	NA	TGTGCCACCGCCCCGGGGACCCGCGGCGGGGAGCTGTTTTTT	CATAPGTRGGELFF
TRBJ2-3	TRBV29-1	NA	TRBD2	TGCAGCGTTGACGCTAGCGGGAGCACAGATACGCAGTATTTT	CSVDASGSTDTQYF
TRBJ2-6	TRBV5-4	few	TRBD1	TGTGCCAGCAGCGCGACAGGGCCCGGGGCCAACGTCCTGACTTTC	CASSATGPGANVLTF
TRBJ2-1	TRBV2	NA	NA	TGTGCCAGCAGACAGCAAGCCCCCAGTGAGCAGTTCTTC	CASRQQAPSEQFF
TRBJ2-7	TRBV7-3	NA	NA	TGTGCCAGCAGCCCCGGTAGCAGGGTCCTCTCCTCCGAGCAGTACTTC	CASSPGSRVLSSEQYF
TRBJ1-1	TRBV29-1	NA	TRBD1	TGCAGCGCAGGGGGCATGAACACTGAAGCTTTCTTT	CSAGGMNTEAFF
TRBJ1-5	TRBV4-1	NA	NA	TGCGCCAGCAGCCAAGATGGATATAGCAATCAGCCCCAGCATTTT	CASSQDGYSNQPQHF
TRBJ2-7	TRBV14	NA	NA	TGTGCCAGCAGCCAAGATCTAAGCTCCGAGCAGTACTTC	CASSQDLSSEQYF
TRBJ2-5	TRBV29-1	few	NA	TGCAGCGTTGAGGGGGGGCCCCTCCGGGAGACCCAGTACTTC	CSVEGGPLRETQYF
TRBJ2-5	TRBV7-2	NA	NA	TGTGCCAGCAGCTCCGGACAGCATTGGGCCCAGTACTTC	CASSSGQHWAQYF
TRBJ2-7	TRBV6-6	NA	TRBD2	TGTGCCAGCAGTTGGGAGGGACCGAGATTGACGTACTTC	CASSWEGPRLTYF
TRBJ1-3	TRBV28	few	NA	TGTGCCAGCACACTCTCTGGAAACACCATATATTTT	CASTLSGNTIYF
TRBJ2-3	TRBV11-2	NA	NA	TGTGCCAGCAGCCCCCATGCGCGGGCAGATACGCAGTATTTT	CASSPHARADTQYF
TRBJ2-5	TRBV29-1	NA	NA	TGCAGCGTTGCGTTGCTGGCGGGACAAGAGACCCAGTACTTC	CSVALLAGQETQYF
TRBJ2-2	TRBV6-5	NA	NA	TGTGCCAGCAGCCGCCAGGGGCGAAACACCGGGGAGCTGTTTTTT	CASSRQGRNTGELFF
TRBJ1-1	TRBV30	NA	NA	TGTGCCTGGAGTTACACCCGGACCTACATCGAAGCTTTCTTT	CAWSYTRTYIEAFF
TRBJ2-5	TRBV6-1	NA	NA	TGTGCCAGCAGTCAGGGTCAGAGCCAAGAGACCCAGTACTTC	CASSQGQSQETQYF
TRBJ1-1	TRBV30	NA	NA	TGTGCCTGGAGTGCCTCGACAGTTAACACTGAAGCTTTCTTT	CAWSASTVNTEAFF
TRBJ1-1	TRBV6-5	NA	NA	TGTGCCAGCAGTCGGGACGTCAACACTGAAGCTTTCTTT	CASSRDVNTEAFF
TRBJ2-7	TRBV28	few	NA	TGTGCCAGCAGTTACGTGAGTGGGGGAGTCTACGAGCAGTACTTC	CASSYVSGGVYEQYF
TRBJ2-1	TRBV18	NA	NA	TGTGCCAGCTCACCACATCCGGACCCAAATGAGCAGTTCTTC	CASSPHPDPNEQFF
TRBJ1-6	TRBV29-1	NA	TRBD1	TGCAGCGTTGACAGGACAGGGAGTTCACCCCTCCACTTT	CSVDRTGSSPLHF
TRBJ1-2	TRBV28	few	NA	TGTGCCAGCACAGCTAACTATGGCTACACCTTC	CASTANYGYTF
TRBJ1-5	TRBV30	NA	NA	TGTGCCTGGAGTCCCTCAGGTCAGCCCCAGCATTTT	CAWSPSGQPQHF
TRBJ2-5	TRBV2	NA	NA	TGTGCCAGCAGTGGATTTCAGGGAGAGACCCAGTACTTC	CASSGFQGETQYF
TRBJ2-7	TRBV28	few	TRBD1	TGTGCCACCCGTGACAGGGTGAACGAGCAGTACTTC	CATRDRVNEQYF
TRBJ1-2	TRBV29-1	NA	NA	TGCAGCGCCCTGCTCCTTCTCGGGGGAGGCTACACCTTC	CSALLLLGGGYTF
TRBJ1-4	TRBV5-1	NA	NA	TGCGCCAGCAGCTTTTCCGGCAACTCGAATGAAAAACTGTTTTTT	CASSFSGNSNEKLFF
TRBJ1-1	TRBV29-1	few	TRBD1	TGCAGCGTTCGGGGACCCGGGACAGTGAACACTGAAGCTTTCTTT	CSVRGPGTVNTEAFF
TRBJ2-1	TRBV4-2	NA	NA	TGTGCCAGCAGCCAAGATGGGGCGCCGGGGACTGCCGCGACCTTCTTGTTCTTC	CASSQDGAPGTAATFLFF
TRBJ1-2	TRBV6-5	few	TRBD1	TGTGCCAGCAGTTATGGGACAGCCGACTATGGCTACACCTTC	CASSYGTADYGYTF
TRBJ2-5	TRBV29-1	NA	NA	TGCAGCGTTGAAGGCCCCCTAAGGGGGGGGACCCAAGAGACCCAGTACTTC	CSVEGPLRGGTQETQYF
TRBJ2-4	TRBV9	NA	NA	TGTGCCAGCAGCGTAGGGCTCTTGGGGTCGGAAAAAAACATTCAGTACTTC	CASSVGLLGSEKNIQYF